These 9 T cell receptor beta chains share one sample of origin, sequenced in a study of graft-versus-host responses after intestinal transplantation. The antigens of these receptors remain unknown. Repertoires were generated with immunoSEQ multiplex PCR, while TCRdb's copy carries only in-frame clones and drops some. This table holds some 90,000 clones, roughly 93% found once. The specimen was unstimulated CD8+ T cells sorted from spleen or lymph node cells, collected before intestinal transplant. These receptors were obtained from a human donor who received an intestinal transplant.

The chain employs TRBV9 and TRBJ2-4; tentatively, D is TRBD1 (6 bases). Germline V gene lookup returns CDR1 SGDLS and CDR2 YYNGEE. V shed 3 bases and J shed 1 base, with 14 bases lying between them. The CDR3 length is 16 residues. The CDR3 protein is CASSGPGTGAKNIQYF. The CDR3 region has the DNA TGTGCCAGCAGCGGGCCTGGAACAGGGGCCAAAAACATTCAGTACTTC.

V and J are TRBV6-5 and TRBJ1-2, with a possible D match to TRBD1 (6 bases). The ends were cut back, 2 bases at V and 9 bases at J, with 16 bases in the middle. Germline CDR1 is MNHEY and CDR2 is SVGAGI. The CDR3 covers 14 residues. CDR3 in amino acids: CASSYAPRDMRYTF. CDR3 in DNA: TGTGCCAGCAGTTACGCACCCCGGGACATGCGCTACACCTTC.

CDR3 region: CASSQGTSGQETQYF. CDR3 DNA: TGCGCCAGCAGCCAAGGGACTAGCGGACAAGAGACCCAGTACTTC. The V and J genes are TRBV4-3 and TRBJ2-5; TRBD2 aligns across 10 bases. Looked up from germline, CDR1 is LGHNA and CDR2 is YSLEER. The CDR3 spans 15 residues. V was pared by 1 base and J by 2 bases, with 1 base of the junction left unmatched.

V is TRBV5-6 and J is TRBJ2-2; perhaps TRBD2 as D (5 bases). V dropped 6 bases and J dropped 0 bases, with 15 bases sitting between them. CDR3 size: 16 residues. Germline-derived CDR1 and CDR2 are SGHDT and YYEEEE. CDR3 in DNA: TGTGCCAGCAATCTCAGACTACCTTCGAACACCGGGGAGCTGTTTTTT. Its protein is CASNLRLPSNTGELFF.

This clone occurred once. This chain uses TRBV9 with TRBJ2-1; 7 nucleotides agree with TRBD1. V shed 3 bases and J 1 base; nucleotides not matched to a gene: 7. CDR1 and CDR2 (germline): SGDLS, YYNGEE. There are 16 residues in the CDR3. In DNA form, the CDR3 reads TGTGCCAGCAGCGCGAAACGGGACAGATCCTACAATGAGCAGTTCTTC. Translation: CASSAKRDRSYNEQFF.

This clone was observed a single time. The J gene is TRBJ2-1, the V gene TRBV4-1; TRBD2 matches at 7 bases. V was pared by 2 bases and J by 9 bases, with 7 bases of the junction left unmatched. The CDR3 extends over 14 amino acids. Looked up from germline, CDR1 is MGHRA and CDR2 is YSYEKL. In nucleotides, the CDR3 is TGCGCCAGCAGCCAACCCGGGACTATCTTTGAGCAGTTCTTC. Its translation is CASSQPGTIFEQFF.

In its sample, this clone was seen once. The J gene is TRBJ1-1, the V gene TRBV10-1, with unresolved D. Deletions cut 6 bases from V and 3 bases from J, with 11 bases between. The V gene's germline CDR1 is WNHNN and CDR2 SYGVQD (reference sequence). CDR3 length: 13 amino acids. CDR3 amino acids: CASSPDTYTEAFF. Written as DNA, the CDR3 is TGCGCCAGCAGCCCCGACACTTACACTGAAGCTTTCTTT.

The V and J genes are TRBV27 and TRBJ2-5; TRBD1 might be the D (6 bases). TRBJ2-7 explains the end of the DNA better; the J call may be wrong. The CDR3 extends over 15 amino acids. Germline V CDR1 and CDR2: MNHEY, SMNVEV (reference sequence). Here the CDR3 DNA reads TGTGCCAGCAGTTTAATCCCGGGACACCATTACGAGCAGTACTTC. Translated: CASSLIPGHHYEQYF.

J is TRBJ2-1 and V is TRBV4-1; 8 bases are shared with TRBD1. The germline V gene has CDR1 MGHRA and CDR2 YSYEKL. Trimming cost V 4 bases and J 6 bases; bases outside gene matches: 2. This CDR3 has 13 amino acids. The CDR3 spells CASSLTGANEQFF. In nucleotides, the CDR3 is TGCGCCAGCAGCCTGACAGGGGCCAATGAGCAGTTCTTC.